A selection of T cell receptor beta chains follows, all from one sample in a study of OX40 agonist ivuxolimab in advanced cancers. Sequencing used immunoSEQ multiplex PCR; TCRdb keeps in-frame clones, though not all of them. In the table there are 57,000 or so clones, 80% to 85% of which are singletons. Specimen: CD4+ or CD8+ T cells sorted from blood, collected in a trial of the OX40 agonist ivuxolimab. The receptors stem from an adult with an advanced solid tumor such as melanoma, head and neck, liver or kidney cancer. Each CDR3 is given with its conserved first and last residue. A D gene is named only where the DNA matches it firmly. A clone size is listed for some rows: how often the clone was seen (once, few, many), or a class if it is expanded.

D	V	size	J	CDR3	DNA
TRBD2	TRBV7-9	-	TRBJ2-7	CASSLRGGRVPYEQYF	TGTGCCAGCAGCTTAAGAGGCGGGAGAGTGCCCTACGAGCAGTACTTC
-	TRBV19	-	TRBJ2-1	CASSPRGYSYNEQFF	TGTGCCAGTAGCCCACGGGGGTACTCCTACAATGAGCAGTTCTTC
-	TRBV7-3	-	TRBJ2-1	CASSLTATSYNEQFF	TGTGCCAGCAGCTTAACCGCCACGAGTTACAATGAGCAGTTCTTC
-	TRBV6-5	-	TRBJ2-7	CASSWSQGGEQYF	TGTGCCAGCAGTTGGTCCCAAGGCGGCGAGCAGTACTTC
TRBD1	TRBV10-1	few	TRBJ2-3	CASSGQGASDTQYF	TGCGCCAGCAGTGGACAGGGGGCCTCAGATACGCAGTATTTT
-	TRBV19	-	TRBJ2-3	CASSIALTGTDTQYF	TGTGCCAGTAGTATCGCCCTCACTGGCACAGATACGCAGTATTTT
-	TRBV9	-	TRBJ1-6	CASSVGTLNSPLHF	TGTGCCAGCAGCGTCGGGACACTGAATTCACCCCTCCACTTT
-	TRBV15	-	TRBJ2-5	CATSRDFGTSQETQYF	TGTGCCACCAGCAGAGATTTCGGGACAAGCCAAGAGACCCAGTACTTC
-	TRBV11-3	-	TRBJ2-1	CASSLVSGGENEQFF	TGTGCCAGCAGCTTAGTTAGCGGAGGGGAGAATGAGCAGTTCTTC
-	TRBV11-2	-	TRBJ2-2	CASSLGRGANGELFF	TGTGCCAGCAGCTTAGGCAGGGGCGCGAACGGGGAGCTGTTTTTT
-	TRBV28	-	TRBJ1-1	CASSPPTESNPEAFF	TGTGCCAGCAGTCCTCCCACGGAGTCAAATCCTGAAGCTTTCTTT
-	TRBV27	-	TRBJ1-5	CASSLSFRQPQHF	TGTGCCAGCAGTTTATCGTTCAGGCAGCCCCAGCATTTT
-	TRBV10-3	few	TRBJ2-7	CAISESPGVGTYEQYF	TGTGCCATCAGTGAGTCACCGGGGGTTGGGACCTACGAGCAGTACTTC
-	TRBV6-1	once	TRBJ1-1	CASSPAAGGNTEAFF	TGTGCCAGCAGCCCAGCGGCGGGAGGGAACACTGAAGCTTTCTTT
-	TRBV6-1	few	TRBJ1-5	CASSDVGVRPQHF	TGTGCCAGCAGTGACGTCGGGGTTCGGCCCCAGCATTTT
TRBD2	TRBV28	-	TRBJ2-3	CASSSGGAADTQYF	TGTGCCAGCTCTAGCGGGGGGGCGGCAGATACGCAGTATTTT
-	TRBV9	-	TRBJ2-5	CASSYGSEETQYF	TGTGCCAGCAGCTATGGGAGCGAAGAGACCCAGTACTTC
-	TRBV9	-	TRBJ2-2	CASSVSSVAGELFF	TGTGCCAGCAGCGTTAGTTCTGTGGCCGGGGAGCTGTTTTTT
TRBD2	TRBV2	few	TRBJ2-1	CASSAYSGVGEQFF	TGTGCCAGCAGTGCCTATAGCGGGGTTGGTGAGCAGTTCTTC
TRBD1	TRBV4-2	-	TRBJ1-6	CASSQVTPPGQASVYNSPLRF	TGTGCCAGCAGCCAAGTAACGCCGCCGGGACAGGCCTCCGTTTATAATTCACCCCTCCGCTTT
-	TRBV11-2	-	TRBJ1-1	CASSLQRLNTEAFF	TGTGCCAGCAGCCTACAGAGACTGAACACTGAAGCTTTCTTT
-	TRBV9	-	TRBJ1-3	CASSAGAGANTIYF	TGTGCCAGCAGCGCAGGGGCCGGGGCAAACACCATATATTTT
-	TRBV18	-	TRBJ2-2	CASSGANTGELFF	TGTGCCAGCTCAGGGGCCAACACCGGGGAGCTGTTTTTT
TRBD1	TRBV10-3	-	TRBJ1-1	CAISDTRGVNTEAFF	TGTGCCATCAGCGATACCAGGGGGGTGAACACTGAAGCTTTCTTT
TRBD1	TRBV15	-	TRBJ1-5	CATSSGQGARQPQHF	TGTGCCACCAGCAGCGGACAGGGGGCGCGTCAGCCCCAGCATTTT
TRBD2	TRBV29-1	-	TRBJ2-5	CSVTGTSGVVVEETQYF	TGCAGCGTCACAGGGACTAGCGGGGTTGTCGTAGAAGAGACCCAGTACTTC
TRBD2	TRBV7-9	-	TRBJ2-3	CASSLDTGGPSTDTQYF	TGTGCCAGCAGCTTAGACACGGGAGGGCCTAGCACAGATACGCAGTATTTT
-	TRBV4-1	-	TRBJ1-4	CASSLPWGFPNEKLFF	TGCGCCAGCAGCCTCCCTTGGGGTTTCCCTAATGAAAAACTGTTTTTT
-	TRBV28	-	TRBJ2-1	CASSLRGRPYNEQFF	TGTGCCAGCAGTTTAAGAGGAAGACCCTACAATGAGCAGTTCTTC
-	TRBV5-1	few	TRBJ2-2	CASSLGQRTGELFF	TGCGCCAGCAGCTTGGGACAAAGGACCGGGGAGCTGTTTTTT
-	TRBV5-6	-	TRBJ2-4	CASSLWVLAKNIQYF	TGTGCCAGCAGCTTGTGGGTACTAGCCAAAAACATTCAGTACTTC